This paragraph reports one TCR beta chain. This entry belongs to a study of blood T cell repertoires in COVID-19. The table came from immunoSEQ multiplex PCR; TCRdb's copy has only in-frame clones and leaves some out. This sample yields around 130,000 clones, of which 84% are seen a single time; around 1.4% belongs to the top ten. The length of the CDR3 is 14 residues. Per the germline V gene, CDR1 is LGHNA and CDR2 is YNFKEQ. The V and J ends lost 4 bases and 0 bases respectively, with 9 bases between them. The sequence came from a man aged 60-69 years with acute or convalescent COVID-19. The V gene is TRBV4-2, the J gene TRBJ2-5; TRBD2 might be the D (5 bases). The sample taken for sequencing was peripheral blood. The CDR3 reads CASSPGLNQETQYF. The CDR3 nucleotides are TGTGCCAGCAGCCCAGGACTTAACCAAGAGACCCAGTACTTC.